What follows describes a single T cell receptor beta chain. No antigen is known for it. The data were taken from a study of OX40 agonist ivuxolimab in advanced cancers. Overall study: An anti-OX40 (CD134) antibody with agonistic activity, ivuxolimab, was administered to patients. The dose-escalation group included hepatocellular carcinoma, melanoma, renal cell carcinoma and head and neck cancer. The study's findings and limits: Average numbers of expanded clones were greater in CD8+ T cells than in CD4+.

With autoimmune disease history or systemic immunosuppression, patients were excluded. With 4 bases clipped from V and 3 bases from J, the junction kept 4 bases outside the gene matches. The V gene's germline CDR1 is SEHNR and CDR2 FQNEAQ (reference sequence). The CDR3 is made up of 15 amino acids. The repertoire was sequenced with immunoSEQ multiplex PCR; TCRdb's copy has only in-frame clones and lacks some. The sample shows some 70,000 clones, just over 85% of them seen only once. This receptor was taken from an adult with an advanced solid tumor such as melanoma, head and neck, liver or kidney cancer. This chain uses TRBV7-9 with TRBJ2-2; 8 positions match TRBD1. The sample in question was CD4+ or CD8+ T cells sorted from blood, obtained in a trial of the OX40 agonist ivuxolimab. This CDR3 reads CASSSGGPYTGELFF. Written as DNA, the CDR3 is TGTGCCAGCAGCTCAGGGGGCCCTTACACCGGGGAGCTGTTTTTT. Filled out from reference TRBV7-9 and TRBJ2-2, the complete variable domain reads DTGVSQNPRHKITKRGQNVTFRCDPISEHNRLYWYRQTLGQGPEFLTYFQNEAQLEKSRLLSDRFSAERPKGSFSTLEIQRTEQGDSAMYLCASSSGGPYTGELFFGEGSRLTVL.